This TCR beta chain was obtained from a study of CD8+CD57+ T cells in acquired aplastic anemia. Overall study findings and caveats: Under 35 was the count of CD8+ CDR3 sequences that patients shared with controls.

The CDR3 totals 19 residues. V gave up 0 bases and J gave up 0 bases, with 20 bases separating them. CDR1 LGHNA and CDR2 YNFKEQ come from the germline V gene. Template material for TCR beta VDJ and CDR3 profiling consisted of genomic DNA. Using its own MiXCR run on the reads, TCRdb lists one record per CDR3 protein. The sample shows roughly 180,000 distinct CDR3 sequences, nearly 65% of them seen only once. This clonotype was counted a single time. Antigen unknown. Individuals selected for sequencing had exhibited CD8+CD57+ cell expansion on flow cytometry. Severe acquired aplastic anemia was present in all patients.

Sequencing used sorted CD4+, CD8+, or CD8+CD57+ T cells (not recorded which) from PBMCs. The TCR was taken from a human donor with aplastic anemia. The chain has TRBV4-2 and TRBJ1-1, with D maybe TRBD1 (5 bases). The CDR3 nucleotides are TGTGCCAGCAGCCAAGAAGTCGGGGGGACCATCACAATGAACACTGAAGCTTTCTTT. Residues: CASSQEVGGTITMNTEAFF.